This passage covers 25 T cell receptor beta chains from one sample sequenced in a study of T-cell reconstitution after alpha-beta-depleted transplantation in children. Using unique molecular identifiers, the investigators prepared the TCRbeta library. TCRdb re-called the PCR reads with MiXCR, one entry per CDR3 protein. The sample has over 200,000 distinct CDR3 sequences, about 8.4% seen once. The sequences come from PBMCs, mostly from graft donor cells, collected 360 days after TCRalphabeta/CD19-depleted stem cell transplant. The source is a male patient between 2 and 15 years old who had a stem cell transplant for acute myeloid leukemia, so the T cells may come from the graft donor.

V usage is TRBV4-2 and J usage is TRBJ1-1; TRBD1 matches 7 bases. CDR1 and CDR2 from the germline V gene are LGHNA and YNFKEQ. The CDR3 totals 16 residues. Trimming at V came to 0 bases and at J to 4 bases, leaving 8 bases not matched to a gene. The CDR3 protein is CASSQETGPPGTEAFF. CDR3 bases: TGTGCCAGCAGCCAAGAGACAGGGCCCCCGGGCACTGAAGCTTTCTTT.

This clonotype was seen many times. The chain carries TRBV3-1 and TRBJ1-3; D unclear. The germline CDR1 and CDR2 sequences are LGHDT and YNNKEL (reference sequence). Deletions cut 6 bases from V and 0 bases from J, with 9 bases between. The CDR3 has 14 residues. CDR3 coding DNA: TGTGCCAGCAGTCTAGGCTACTCTGGAAACACCATATATTTT. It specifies CASSLGYSGNTIYF.

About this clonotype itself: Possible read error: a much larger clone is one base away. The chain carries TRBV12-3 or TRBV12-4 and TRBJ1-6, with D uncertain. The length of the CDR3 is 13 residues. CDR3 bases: TGTGCCAGCAGTTTGCGGGCCAATTCACCCGTCCACTTT. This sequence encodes CASSLRANSPVHF.

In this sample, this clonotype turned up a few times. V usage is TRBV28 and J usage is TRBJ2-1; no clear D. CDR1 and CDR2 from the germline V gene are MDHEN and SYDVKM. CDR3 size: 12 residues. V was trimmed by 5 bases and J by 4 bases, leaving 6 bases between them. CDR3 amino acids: CASSDGYNEQFF. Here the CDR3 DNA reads TGTGCCAGCAGTGACGGGTACAATGAGCAGTTCTTC.

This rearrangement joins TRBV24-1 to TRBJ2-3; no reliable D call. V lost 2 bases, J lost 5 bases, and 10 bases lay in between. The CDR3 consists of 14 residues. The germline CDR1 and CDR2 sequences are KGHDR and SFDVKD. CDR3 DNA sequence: TGTGCCACCAGTGATTCCCGACGGTTAGATACGCAGTATTTT. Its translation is CATSDSRRLDTQYF.

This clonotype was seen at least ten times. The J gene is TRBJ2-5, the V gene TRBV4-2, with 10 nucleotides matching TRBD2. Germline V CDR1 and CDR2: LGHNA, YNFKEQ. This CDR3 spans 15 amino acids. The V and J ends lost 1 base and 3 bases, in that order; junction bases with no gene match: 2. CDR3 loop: CASSQVLAGKETQYF. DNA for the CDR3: TGTGCCAGCAGCCAAGTACTAGCGGGGAAAGAGACCCAGTACTTC.

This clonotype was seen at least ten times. The CDR3 is CASVGASSYNEQFF. CDR3 sequence (DNA): TGTGCTAGTGTGGGGGCTAGTTCCTACAATGAGCAGTTCTTC. This chain connects TRBV12-5 to TRBJ2-1; D possibly corresponds to TRBD1 (6 bases). With 7 bases removed from V and 1 base from J, the gap between germline ends came to 11 bases. The CDR3 spans 14 residues. Germline-derived CDR1 and CDR2 are LGHNT and FRNRAP.

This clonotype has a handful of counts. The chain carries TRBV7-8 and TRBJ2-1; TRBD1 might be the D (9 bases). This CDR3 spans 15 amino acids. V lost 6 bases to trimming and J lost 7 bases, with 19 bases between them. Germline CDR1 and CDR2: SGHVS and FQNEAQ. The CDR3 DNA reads TGTGCCAGCAGACACGTTAGCGGGACAGGGAATGAGCAGTTCTTC. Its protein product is CASRHVSGTGNEQFF.

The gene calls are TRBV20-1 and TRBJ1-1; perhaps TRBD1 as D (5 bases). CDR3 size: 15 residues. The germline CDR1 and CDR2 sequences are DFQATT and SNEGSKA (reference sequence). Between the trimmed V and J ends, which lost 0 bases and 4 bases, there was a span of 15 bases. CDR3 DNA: TGCAGTGCTAGAGATGTATCCGAGGGGTTCACTGAAGCTTTCTTT. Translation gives CSARDVSEGFTEAFF.

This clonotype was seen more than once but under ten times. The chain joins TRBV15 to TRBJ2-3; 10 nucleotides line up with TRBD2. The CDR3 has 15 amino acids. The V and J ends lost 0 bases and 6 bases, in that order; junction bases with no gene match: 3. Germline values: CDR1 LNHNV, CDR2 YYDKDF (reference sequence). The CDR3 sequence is CATSREAGLADTQYF. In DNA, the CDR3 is TGTGCCACCAGCAGAGAAGCGGGACTAGCGGATACGCAGTATTTT.

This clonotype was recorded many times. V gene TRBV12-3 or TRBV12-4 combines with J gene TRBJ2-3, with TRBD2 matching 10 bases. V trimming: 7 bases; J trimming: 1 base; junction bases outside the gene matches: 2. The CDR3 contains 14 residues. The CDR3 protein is CASTLAGGTDTQYF. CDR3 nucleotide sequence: TGTGCCAGCACCCTAGCGGGGGGCACAGATACGCAGTATTTT.

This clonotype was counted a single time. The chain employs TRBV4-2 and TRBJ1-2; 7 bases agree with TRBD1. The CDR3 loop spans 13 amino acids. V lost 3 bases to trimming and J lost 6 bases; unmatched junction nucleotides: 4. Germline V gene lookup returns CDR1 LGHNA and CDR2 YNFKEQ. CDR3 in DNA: TGTGCCAGCAGCCATGACAGGGAGGATGGCTACACCTTC. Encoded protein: CASSHDREDGYTF.

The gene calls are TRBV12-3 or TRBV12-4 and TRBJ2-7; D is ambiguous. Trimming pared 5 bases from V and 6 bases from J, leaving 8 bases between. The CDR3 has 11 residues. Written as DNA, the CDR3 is TGTGCCAGCAGTCCGGAAAGCGAGCAGTACTTC. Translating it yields CASSPESEQYF.

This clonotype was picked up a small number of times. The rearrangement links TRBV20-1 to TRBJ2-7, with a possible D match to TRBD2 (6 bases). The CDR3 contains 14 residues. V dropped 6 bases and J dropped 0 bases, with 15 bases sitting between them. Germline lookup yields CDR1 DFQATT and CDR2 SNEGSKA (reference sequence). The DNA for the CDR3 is TGCAGTGCACCCCGGGACTCCTTCTCCTACGAGCAGTACGTC. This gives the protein CSAPRDSFSYEQYV.

CDR3 region: CASSLTQIGTDTQYF. DNA of the CDR3: TGTGCCAGCAGCTTAACTCAAATCGGCACAGATACGCAGTATTTT. This chain joins TRBV7-3 and TRBJ2-3; the D is unclear. CDR3 length equals 15 residues. Trimming left V 0 bases short and J 1 base short, with 8 bases between. The germline V gene encodes CDR1 SGHTA and CDR2 FQGTGA. Combining the CDR3 with reference TRBV7-3 and TRBJ2-3 gives the whole variable domain GAGVSQTPSNKVTEKGKYVELRCDPISGHTALYWYRQSLGQGPEFLIYFQGTGAADDSGLPNDRFFAVRPEGSVSTLKIQRTERGDSAVYLCASSLTQIGTDTQYFGPGTRLTVL.

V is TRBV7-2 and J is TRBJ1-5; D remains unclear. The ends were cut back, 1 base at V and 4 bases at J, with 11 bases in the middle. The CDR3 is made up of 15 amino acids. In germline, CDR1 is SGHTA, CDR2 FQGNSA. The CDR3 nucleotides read TGTGCCAGCAGCTTAGAAGGGTTAGGAAATCAGCCCCAGCATTTT. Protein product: CASSLEGLGNQPQHF. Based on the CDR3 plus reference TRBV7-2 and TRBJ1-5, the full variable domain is GAGVSQSPSNKVTEKGKDVELRCDPISGHTALYWYRQSLGQGLEFLIYFQGNSAPDKSGLPSDRFSAERTGGSVSTLTIQRTQQEDSAVYLCASSLEGLGNQPQHFGDGTRLSIL.

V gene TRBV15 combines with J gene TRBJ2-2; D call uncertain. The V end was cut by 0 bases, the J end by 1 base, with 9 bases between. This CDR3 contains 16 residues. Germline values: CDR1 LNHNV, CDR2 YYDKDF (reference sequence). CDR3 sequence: CATSRDWVQNTGELFF. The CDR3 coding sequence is TGTGCCACCAGCAGAGATTGGGTACAGAACACCGGGGAGCTGTTTTTT.

The CDR3 here is CSARGYYNEQFF. CDR3 in DNA: TGCAGTGCTAGAGGTTACTACAATGAGCAGTTCTTC. The J gene is TRBJ2-1, the V gene TRBV20-1; no clear D. The V gene lost 1 base and the J gene lost 3 bases, with 4 bases spanning the gap. The CDR3 is 12 residues long. Germline lookup yields CDR1 DFQATT and CDR2 SNEGSKA (reference sequence).

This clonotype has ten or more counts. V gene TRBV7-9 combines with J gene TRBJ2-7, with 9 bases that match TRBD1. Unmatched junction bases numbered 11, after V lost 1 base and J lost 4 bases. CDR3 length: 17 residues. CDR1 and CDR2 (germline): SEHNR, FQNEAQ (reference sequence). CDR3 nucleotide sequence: TGTGCCAGCAGCTTAGGGTCCGCGCCCGGGACAGGGTACGAGCAGTACGTC. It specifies CASSLGSAPGTGYEQYV.

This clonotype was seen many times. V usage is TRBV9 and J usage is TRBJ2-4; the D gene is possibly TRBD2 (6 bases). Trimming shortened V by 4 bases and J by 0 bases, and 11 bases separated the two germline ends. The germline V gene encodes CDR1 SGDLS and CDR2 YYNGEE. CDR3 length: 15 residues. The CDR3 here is CASSLGTLAKNIQYF. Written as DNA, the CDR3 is TGTGCCAGCAGCCTCGGGACTTTAGCCAAAAACATTCAGTACTTC. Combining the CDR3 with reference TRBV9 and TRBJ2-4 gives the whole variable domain DSGVTQTPKHLITATGQRVTLRCSPRSGDLSVYWYQQSLDQGLQFLIQYYNGEERAKGNILERFSAQQFPDLHSELNLSSLELGDSALYFCASSLGTLAKNIQYFGAGTRLSVL.

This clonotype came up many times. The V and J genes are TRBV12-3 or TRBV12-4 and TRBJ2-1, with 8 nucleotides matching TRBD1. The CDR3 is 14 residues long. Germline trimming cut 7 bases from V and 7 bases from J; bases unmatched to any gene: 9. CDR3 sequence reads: CASIEAGGKNEQFF. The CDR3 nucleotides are TGTGCCAGCATAGAGGCAGGGGGCAAGAATGAGCAGTTCTTC.

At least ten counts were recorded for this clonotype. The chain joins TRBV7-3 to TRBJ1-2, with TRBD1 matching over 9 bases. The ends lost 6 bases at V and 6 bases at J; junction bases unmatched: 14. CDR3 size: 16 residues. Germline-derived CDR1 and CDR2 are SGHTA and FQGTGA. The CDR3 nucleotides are TGTGCCAGCAGTCCATCACCGGGACAGGGAGTTGATGGCTACACCTTC. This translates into CASSPSPGQGVDGYTF. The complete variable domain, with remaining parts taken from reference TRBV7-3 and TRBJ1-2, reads GAGVSQTPSNKVTEKGKYVELRCDPISGHTALYWYRQSLGQGPEFLIYFQGTGAADDSGLPNDRFFAVRPEGSVSTLKIQRTERGDSAVYLCASSPSPGQGVDGYTFGSGTRLTVV.

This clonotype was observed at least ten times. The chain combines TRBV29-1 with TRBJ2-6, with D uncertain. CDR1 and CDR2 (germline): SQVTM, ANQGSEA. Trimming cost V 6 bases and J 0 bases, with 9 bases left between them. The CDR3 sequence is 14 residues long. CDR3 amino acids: CSVDTSSGANVLTF. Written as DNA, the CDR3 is TGCAGCGTAGACACGAGCTCTGGGGCCAACGTCCTGACTTTC.

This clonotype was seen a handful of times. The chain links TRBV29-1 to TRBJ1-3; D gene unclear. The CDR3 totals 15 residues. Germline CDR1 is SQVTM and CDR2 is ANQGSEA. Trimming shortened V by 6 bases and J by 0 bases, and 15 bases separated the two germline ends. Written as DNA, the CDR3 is TGCAGCGTAGTCGAAAGGTGGAGCTCTGGAAACACCATATATTTT. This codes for CSVVERWSSGNTIYF.

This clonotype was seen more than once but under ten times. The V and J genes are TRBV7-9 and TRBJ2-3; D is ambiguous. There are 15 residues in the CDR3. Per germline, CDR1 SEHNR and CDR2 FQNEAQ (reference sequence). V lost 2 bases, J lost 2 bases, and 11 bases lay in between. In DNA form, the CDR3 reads TGTGCCAGCAGCTTAATAGGCGGACCCACAGATACGCAGTATTTT. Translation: CASSLIGGPTDTQYF. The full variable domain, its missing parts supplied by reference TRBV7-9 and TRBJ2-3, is DTGVSQNPRHKITKRGQNVTFRCDPISEHNRLYWYRQTLGQGPEFLTYFQNEAQLEKSRLLSDRFSAERPKGSFSTLEIQRTEQGDSAMYLCASSLIGGPTDTQYFGPGTRLTVL.